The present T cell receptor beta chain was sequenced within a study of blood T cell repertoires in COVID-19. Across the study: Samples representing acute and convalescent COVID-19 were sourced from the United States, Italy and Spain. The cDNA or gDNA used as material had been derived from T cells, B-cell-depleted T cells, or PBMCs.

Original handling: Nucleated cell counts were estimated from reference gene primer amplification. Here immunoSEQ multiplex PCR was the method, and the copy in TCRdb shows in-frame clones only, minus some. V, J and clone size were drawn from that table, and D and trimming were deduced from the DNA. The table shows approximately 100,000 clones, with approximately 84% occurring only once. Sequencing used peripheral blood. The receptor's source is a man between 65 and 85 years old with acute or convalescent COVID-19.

In DNA form, the CDR3 reads TGTGCCAGTAGCACACCCGGGGTCCCCTACGAGCAGTACTTC. Amino acid sequence: CASSTPGVPYEQYF. J is TRBJ2-7 and V is TRBV19; tentative D call: TRBD2 (5 bases). In germline, CDR1 is LNHDA, CDR2 SQIVND (reference sequence). This CDR3 region has 14 residues. V gave up 6 bases and J gave up 2 bases, with 14 bases separating them.